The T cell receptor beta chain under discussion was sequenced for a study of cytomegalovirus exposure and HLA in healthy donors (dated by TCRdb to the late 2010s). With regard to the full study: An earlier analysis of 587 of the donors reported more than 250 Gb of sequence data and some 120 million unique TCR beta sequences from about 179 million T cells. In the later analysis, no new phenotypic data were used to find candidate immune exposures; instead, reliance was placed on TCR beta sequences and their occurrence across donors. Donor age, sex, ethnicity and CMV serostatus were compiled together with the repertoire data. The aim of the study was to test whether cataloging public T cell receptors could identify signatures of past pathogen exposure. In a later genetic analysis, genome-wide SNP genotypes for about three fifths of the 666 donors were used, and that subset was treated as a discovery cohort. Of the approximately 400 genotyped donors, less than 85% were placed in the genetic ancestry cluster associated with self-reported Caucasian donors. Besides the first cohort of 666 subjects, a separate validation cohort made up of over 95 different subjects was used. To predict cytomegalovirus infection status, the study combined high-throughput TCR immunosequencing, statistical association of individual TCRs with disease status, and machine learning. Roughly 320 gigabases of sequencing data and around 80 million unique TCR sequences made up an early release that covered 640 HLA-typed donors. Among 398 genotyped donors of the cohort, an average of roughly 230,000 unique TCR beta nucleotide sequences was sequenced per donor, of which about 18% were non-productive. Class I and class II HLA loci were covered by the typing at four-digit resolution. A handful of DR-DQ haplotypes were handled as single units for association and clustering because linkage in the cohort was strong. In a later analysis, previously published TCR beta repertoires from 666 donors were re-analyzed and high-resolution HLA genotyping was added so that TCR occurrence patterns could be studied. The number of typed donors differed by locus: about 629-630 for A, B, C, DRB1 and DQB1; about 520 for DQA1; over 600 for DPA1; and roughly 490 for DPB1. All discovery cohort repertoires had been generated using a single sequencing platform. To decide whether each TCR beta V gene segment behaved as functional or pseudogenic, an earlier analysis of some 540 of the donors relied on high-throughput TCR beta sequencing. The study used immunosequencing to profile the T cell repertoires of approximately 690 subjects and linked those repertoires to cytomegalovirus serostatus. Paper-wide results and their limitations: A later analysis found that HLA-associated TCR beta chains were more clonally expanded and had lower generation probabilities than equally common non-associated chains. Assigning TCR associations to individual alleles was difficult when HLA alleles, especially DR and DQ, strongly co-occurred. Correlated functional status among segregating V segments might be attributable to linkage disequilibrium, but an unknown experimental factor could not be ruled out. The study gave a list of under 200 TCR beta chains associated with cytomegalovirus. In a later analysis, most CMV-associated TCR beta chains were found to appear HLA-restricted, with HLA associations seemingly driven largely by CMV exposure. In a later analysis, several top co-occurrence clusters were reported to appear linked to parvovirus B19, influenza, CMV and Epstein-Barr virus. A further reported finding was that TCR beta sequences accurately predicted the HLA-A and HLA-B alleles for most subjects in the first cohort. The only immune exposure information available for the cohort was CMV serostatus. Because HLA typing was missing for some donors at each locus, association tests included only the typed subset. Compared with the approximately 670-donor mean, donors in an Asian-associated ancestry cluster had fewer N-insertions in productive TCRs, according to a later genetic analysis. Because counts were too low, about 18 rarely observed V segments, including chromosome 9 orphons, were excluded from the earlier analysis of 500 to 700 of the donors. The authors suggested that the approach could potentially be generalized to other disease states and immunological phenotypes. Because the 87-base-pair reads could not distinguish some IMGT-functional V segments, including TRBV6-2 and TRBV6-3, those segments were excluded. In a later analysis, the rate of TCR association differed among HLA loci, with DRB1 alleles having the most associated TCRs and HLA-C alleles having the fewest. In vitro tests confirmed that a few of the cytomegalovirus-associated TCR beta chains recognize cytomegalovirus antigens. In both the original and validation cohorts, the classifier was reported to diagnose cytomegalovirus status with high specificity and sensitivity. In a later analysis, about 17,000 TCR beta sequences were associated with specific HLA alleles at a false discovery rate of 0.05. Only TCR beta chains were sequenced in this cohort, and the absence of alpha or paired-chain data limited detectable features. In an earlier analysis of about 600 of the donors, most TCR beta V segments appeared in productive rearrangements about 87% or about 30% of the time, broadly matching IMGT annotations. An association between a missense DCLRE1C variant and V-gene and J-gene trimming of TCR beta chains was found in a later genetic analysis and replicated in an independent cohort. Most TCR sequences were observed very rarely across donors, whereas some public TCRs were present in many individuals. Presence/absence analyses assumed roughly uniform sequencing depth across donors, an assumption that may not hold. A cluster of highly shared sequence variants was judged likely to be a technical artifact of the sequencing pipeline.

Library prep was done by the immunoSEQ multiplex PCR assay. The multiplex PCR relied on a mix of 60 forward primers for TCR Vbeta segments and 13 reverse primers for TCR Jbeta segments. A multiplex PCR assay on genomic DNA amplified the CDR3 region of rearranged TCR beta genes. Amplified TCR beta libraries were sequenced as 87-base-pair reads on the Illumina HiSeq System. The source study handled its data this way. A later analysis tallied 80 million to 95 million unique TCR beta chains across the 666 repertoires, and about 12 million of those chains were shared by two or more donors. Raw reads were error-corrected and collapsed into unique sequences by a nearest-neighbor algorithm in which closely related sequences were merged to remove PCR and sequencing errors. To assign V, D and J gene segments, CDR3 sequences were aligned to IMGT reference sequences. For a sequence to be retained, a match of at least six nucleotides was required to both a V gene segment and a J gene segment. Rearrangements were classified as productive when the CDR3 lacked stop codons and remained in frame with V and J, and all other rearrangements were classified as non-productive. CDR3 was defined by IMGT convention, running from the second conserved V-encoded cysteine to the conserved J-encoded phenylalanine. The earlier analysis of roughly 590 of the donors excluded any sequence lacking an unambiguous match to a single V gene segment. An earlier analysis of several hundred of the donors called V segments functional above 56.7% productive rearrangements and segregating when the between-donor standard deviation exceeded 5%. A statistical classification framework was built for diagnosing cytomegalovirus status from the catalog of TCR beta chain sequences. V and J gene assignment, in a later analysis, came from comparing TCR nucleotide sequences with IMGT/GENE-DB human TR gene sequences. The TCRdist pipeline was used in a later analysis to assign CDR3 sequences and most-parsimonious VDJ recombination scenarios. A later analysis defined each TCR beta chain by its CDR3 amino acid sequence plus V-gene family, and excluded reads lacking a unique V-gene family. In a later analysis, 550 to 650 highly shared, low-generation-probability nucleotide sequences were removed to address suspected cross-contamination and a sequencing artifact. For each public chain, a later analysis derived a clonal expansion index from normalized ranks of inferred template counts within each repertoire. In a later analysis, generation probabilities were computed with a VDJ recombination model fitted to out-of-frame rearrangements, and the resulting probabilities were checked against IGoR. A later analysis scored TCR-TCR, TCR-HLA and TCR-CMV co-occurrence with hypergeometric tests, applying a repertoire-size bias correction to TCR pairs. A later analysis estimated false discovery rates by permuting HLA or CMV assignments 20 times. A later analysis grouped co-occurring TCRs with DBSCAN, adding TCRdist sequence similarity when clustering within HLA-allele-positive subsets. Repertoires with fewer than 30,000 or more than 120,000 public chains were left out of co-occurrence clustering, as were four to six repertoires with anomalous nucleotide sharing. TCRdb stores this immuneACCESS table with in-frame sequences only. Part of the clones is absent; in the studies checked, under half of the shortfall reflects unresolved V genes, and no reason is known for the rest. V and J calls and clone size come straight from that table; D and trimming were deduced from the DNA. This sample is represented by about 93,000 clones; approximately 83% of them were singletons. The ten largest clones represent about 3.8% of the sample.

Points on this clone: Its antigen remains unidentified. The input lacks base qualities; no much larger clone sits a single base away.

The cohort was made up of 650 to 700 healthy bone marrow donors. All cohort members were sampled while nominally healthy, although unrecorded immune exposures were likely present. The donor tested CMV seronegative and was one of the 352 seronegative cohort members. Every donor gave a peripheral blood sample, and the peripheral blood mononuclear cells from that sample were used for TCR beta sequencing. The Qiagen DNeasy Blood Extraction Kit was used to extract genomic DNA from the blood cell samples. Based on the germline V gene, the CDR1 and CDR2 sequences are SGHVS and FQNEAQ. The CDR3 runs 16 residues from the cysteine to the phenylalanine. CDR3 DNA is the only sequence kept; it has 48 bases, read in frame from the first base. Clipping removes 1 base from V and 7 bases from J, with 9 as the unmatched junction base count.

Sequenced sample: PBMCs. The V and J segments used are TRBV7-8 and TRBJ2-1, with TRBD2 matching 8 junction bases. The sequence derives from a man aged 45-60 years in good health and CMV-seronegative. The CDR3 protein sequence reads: CASSLEGTSVTNEQFF. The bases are TGTGCCAGCAGCTTAGAAGGGACTAGTGTCACAAATGAGCAGTTCTTC.